The subject of this entry is one TCR beta chain. This record comes from a study of regulatory T cells in long-lasting Graves disease. The authors built TCR beta libraries using iRepertoire HTBI primers and Arm-PCR of CDR3 regions. A single record per CDR3 protein comes from TCRdb applying MiXCR to the multiplex PCR reads. This sample has about 540,000 distinct CDR3 sequences; roughly 12% occur once, and the top ten carry under 10%. Documented time point: newly diagnosed GD, antithyroid drugs for less than 3 months. PBMC RNA served as the TCR library source. Patients met American Thyroid Association criteria for Graves' disease. Trimming took 4 bases from V and 7 from J; bases not matched to a gene: 22. CDR1 and CDR2 from the germline V gene are SGHRS and YFSETQ. This CDR3 spans 19 amino acids. This sample was shared with a second study, whose subject was T cells in Graves' hyperthyroidism and ophthalmopathy. That paper adds: Carried out on the TCR CDR3, a first-round RT-PCR used the HTBI primer set.

The sequence was collected from a young man with Graves disease. This chain uses TRBV5-1 with TRBJ2-1; 8 bases are shared with TRBD2. Material: peripheral blood mononuclear cells (PBMCs), obtained at new diagnosis, from a patient treated with antithyroid drugs. CDR3 protein: CASSPTPGSGRWGGNEQFF. DNA of the CDR3: TGCGCCAGCAGCCCTACCCCGGGAAGCGGGAGATGGGGGGGGAATGAGCAGTTCTTC.